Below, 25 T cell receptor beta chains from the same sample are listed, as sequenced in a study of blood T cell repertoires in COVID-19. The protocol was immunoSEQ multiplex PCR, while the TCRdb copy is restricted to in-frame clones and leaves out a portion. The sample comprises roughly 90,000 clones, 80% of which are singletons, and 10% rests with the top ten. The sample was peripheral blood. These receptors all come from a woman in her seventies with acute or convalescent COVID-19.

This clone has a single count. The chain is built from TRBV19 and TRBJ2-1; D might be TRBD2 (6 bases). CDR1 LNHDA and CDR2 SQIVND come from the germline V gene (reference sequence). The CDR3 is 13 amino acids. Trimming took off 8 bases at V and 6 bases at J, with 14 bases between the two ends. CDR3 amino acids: CASSNLGSNEQFF. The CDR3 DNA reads TGTGCCAGTTCAAATCTCGGGAGCAATGAGCAGTTCTTC.

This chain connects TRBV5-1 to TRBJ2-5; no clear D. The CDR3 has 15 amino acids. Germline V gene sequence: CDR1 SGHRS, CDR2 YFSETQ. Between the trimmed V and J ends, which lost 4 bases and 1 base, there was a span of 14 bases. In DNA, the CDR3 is TGCGCCAGCAGCCCCTCTGGTAGCACCCAAGAGACCCAGTACTTC. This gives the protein CASSPSGSTQETQYF.

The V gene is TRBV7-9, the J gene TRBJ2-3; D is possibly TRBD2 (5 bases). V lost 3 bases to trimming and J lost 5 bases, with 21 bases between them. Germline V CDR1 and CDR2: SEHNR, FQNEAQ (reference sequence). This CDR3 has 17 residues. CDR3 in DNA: TGTGCCAGCAGCTTCCCTCCCCGGGGTCAACTTGAAGATACGCAGTATTTT. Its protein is CASSFPPRGQLEDTQYF.

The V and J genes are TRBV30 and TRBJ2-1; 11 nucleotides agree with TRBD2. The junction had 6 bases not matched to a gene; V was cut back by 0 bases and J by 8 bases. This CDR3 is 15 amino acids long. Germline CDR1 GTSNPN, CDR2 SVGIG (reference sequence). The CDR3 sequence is CAWSVGLAGGDEQFF. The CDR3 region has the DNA TGTGCCTGGAGTGTAGGACTAGCGGGTGGAGATGAGCAGTTCTTC.

The CDR3 region is CASRGQILSSPLHF. The CDR3 coding sequence is TGTGCCAGCAGGGGTCAAATCCTTAGCTCACCCCTCCACTTT. This rearrangement joins TRBV2 to TRBJ1-6; the D is unclear. Looked up from germline, CDR1 is SNHLY and CDR2 is FYNNEI. The CDR3 runs 14 residues. The V end lost 6 bases, the J end lost 10 bases, and 16 bases lay between the germline ends. The full variable domain, rest sourced from reference TRBV2 and TRBJ1-6, is EPEVTQTPSHQVTQMGQEVILRCVPISNHLYFYWYRQILGQKVEFLVSFYNNEISEKSEIFDDQFSVERPDGSNFTLKIRSTKLEDSAMYFCASRGQILSSPLHFGNGTRLTVT.

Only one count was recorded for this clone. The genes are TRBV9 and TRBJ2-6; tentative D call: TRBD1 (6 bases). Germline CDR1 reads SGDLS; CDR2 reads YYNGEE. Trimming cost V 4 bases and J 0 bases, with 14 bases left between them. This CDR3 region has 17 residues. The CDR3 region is CASSPNPRGSGANVLTF. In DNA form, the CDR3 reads TGTGCCAGCAGCCCCAATCCCAGGGGCTCTGGGGCCAACGTCCTGACTTTC.

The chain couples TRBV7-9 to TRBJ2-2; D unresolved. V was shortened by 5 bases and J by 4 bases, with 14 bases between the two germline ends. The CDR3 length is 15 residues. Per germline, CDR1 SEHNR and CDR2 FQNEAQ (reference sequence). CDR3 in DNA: TGTGCCAGCAGCAAAGGGCCCATGTTCACCGGGGAGCTGTTTTTT. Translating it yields CASSKGPMFTGELFF.

CDR3 DNA sequence: TGCAGCGGGATTCAGGACAGGGGCTATGGCTACACCTTC. This gives the protein CSGIQDRGYGYTF. The chain uses TRBV29-1 and TRBJ1-2; 9 bases match TRBD1. CDR3 length equals 13 residues. Germline V gene lookup returns CDR1 SQVTM and CDR2 ANQGSEA. The ends lost 7 bases at V and 4 bases at J; junction bases unmatched: 7.

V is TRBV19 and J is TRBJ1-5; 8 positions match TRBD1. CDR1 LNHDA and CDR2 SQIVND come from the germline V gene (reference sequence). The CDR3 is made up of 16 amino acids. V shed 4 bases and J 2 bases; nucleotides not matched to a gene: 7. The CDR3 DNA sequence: TGTGCCAGTAGTACTTCCTTGGACAGGGGCAATCAGCCCCAGCATTTT. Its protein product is CASSTSLDRGNQPQHF.

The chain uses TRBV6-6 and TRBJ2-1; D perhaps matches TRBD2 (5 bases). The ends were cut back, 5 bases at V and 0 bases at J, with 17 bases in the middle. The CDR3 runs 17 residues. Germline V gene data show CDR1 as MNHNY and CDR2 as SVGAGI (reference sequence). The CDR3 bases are TGTGCCAGCAGTCTCTTGAGTTGGGAGAGCTCCTACAATGAGCAGTTCTTC. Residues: CASSLLSWESSYNEQFF.

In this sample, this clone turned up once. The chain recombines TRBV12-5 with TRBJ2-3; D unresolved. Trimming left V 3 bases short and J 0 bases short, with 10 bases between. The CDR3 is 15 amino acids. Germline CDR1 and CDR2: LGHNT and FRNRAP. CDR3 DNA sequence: TGTGCTAGTGGTTTCGCCCCCGGTAGCACAGATACGCAGTATTTT. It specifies CASGFAPGSTDTQYF.

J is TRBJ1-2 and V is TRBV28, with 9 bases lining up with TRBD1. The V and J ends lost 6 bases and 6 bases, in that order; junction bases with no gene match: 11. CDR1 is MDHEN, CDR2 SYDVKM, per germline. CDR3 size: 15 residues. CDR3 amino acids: CASSRPGTGLDGYTF. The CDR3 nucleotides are TGTGCCAGCAGCCGTCCCGGGACAGGGCTGGATGGCTACACCTTC.

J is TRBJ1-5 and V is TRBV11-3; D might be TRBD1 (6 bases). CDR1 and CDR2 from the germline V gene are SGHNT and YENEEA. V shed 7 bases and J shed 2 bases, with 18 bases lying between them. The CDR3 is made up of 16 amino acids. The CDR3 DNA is TGTGCCAGCACCCACCGCAGGGGCCAGGGCAATCAGCCCCAGCATTTT. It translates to CASTHRRGQGNQPQHF.

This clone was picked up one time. The CDR3 DNA follows: TGTGCCAGCAGCGTCGGGACAGGGGAAACTGAAGCTTTCTTT. It codes for CASSVGTGETEAFF. The chain employs TRBV2 and TRBJ1-1; 10 positions match TRBD1. The germline V gene has CDR1 SNHLY and CDR2 FYNNEI. Trimming cost V 6 bases and J 5 bases; bases outside gene matches: 6. The CDR3 runs to 14 residues.

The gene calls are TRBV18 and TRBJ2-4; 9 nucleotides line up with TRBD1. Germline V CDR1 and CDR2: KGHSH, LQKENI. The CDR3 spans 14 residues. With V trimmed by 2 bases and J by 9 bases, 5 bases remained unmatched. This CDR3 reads CASSPKDRGSIQYF. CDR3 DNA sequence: TGTGCCAGCTCACCAAAGGACAGGGGCAGCATTCAGTACTTC.

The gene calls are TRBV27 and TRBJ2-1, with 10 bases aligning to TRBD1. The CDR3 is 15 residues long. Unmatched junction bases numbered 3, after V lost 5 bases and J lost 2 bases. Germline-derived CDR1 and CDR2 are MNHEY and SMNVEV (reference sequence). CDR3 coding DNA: TGTGCCAGCAGTAAGGACAGGGGGGCCTACAATGAGCAGTTCTTC. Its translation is CASSKDRGAYNEQFF.

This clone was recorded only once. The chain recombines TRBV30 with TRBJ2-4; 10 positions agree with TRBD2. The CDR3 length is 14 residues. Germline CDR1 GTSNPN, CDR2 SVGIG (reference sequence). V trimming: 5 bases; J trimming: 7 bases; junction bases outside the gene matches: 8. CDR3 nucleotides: TGTGCCTGGGGGACCAGCGGGGGGGCTAACATTCAGTACTTC. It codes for CAWGTSGGANIQYF.

The CDR3 DNA reads TGTGCCAGCAGCCAAGGCGGTGGACAGAACACTGAAGCTTTCTTT. Encoded protein: CASSQGGGQNTEAFF. This chain joins TRBV3-1 (or the pseudogene TRBV3-2) and TRBJ1-1; TRBD1 might be the D (5 bases). Trimming left V 1 base short and J 1 base short, with 10 bases between. The CDR3 is 15 residues long. Germline lookup yields CDR1 LGHDT and CDR2 YNNKEL (reference sequence).

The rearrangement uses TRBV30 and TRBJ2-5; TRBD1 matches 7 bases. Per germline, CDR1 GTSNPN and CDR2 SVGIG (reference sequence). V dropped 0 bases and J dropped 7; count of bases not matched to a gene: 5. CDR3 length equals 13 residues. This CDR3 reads CAWSVGGQRTQYF. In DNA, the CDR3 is TGTGCCTGGAGTGTAGGGGGCCAAAGGACCCAGTACTTC.

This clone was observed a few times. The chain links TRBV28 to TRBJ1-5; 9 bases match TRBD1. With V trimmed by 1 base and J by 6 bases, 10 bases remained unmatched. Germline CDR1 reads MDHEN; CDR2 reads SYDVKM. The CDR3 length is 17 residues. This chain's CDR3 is CASSLYGTGRRRQPQHF. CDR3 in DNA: TGTGCCAGCAGTTTATACGGGACAGGGAGGCGGCGTCAGCCCCAGCATTTT.

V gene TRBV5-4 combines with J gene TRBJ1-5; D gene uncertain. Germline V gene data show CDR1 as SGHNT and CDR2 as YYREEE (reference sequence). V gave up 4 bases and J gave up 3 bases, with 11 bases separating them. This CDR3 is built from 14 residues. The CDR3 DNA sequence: TGTGCCAGCAGCCCCGGAGGAGTCAATCAGCCCCAGCATTTT. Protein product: CASSPGGVNQPQHF. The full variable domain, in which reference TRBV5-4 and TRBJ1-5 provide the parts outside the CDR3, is ETGVTQSPTHLIKTRGQQVTLRCSSQSGHNTVSWYQQALGQGPQFIFQYYREEENGRGNFPPRFSGLQFPNYSSELNVNALELDDSALYLCASSPGGVNQPQHFGDGTRLSIL.

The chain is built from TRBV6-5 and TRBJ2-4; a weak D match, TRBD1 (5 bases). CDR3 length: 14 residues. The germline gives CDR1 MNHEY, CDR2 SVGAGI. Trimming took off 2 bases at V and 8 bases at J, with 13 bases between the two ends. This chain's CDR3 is CASSYQGWGDIQYF. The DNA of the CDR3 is TGTGCCAGCAGTTACCAAGGCTGGGGCGACATTCAGTACTTC.

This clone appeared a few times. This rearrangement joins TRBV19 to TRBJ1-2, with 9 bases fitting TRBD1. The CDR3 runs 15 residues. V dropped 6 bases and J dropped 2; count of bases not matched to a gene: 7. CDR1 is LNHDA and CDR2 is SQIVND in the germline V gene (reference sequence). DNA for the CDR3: TGTGCCAGTAGCAAGACCGGGACAGGGAACTATGGCTACACCTTC. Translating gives CASSKTGTGNYGYTF.

CDR3 in DNA: TGTGCCAGCAGTTCTCCCGGACTAGGAGAGACCCAGTACTTC. Its protein product is CASSSPGLGETQYF. The chain couples TRBV6-1 to TRBJ2-5; 7 bases match TRBD2. The CDR3 sequence is 14 residues long. CDR1 and CDR2 (germline): MNHNS, SASEGT. The ends lost 5 bases at V and 4 bases at J; junction bases unmatched: 7.

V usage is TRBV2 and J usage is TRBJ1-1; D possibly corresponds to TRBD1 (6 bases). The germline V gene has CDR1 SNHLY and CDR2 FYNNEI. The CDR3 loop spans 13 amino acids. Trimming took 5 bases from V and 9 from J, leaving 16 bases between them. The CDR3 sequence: CASSSQPGTQAFF. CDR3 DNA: TGTGCCAGCAGTTCTCAGCCCGGGACACAAGCTTTCTTT.